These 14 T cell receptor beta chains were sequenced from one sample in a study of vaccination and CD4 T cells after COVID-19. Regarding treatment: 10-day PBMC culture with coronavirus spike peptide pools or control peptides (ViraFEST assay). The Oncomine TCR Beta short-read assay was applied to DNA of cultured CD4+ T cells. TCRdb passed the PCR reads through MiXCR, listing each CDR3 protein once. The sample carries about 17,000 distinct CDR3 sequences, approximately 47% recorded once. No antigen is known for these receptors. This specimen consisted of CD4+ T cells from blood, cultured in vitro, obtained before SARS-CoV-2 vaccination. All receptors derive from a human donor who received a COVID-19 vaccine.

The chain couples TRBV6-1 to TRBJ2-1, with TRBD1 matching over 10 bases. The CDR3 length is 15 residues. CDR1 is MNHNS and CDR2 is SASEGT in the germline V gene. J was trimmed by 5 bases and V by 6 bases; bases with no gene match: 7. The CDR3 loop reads CASSRAGTGDNEQFF. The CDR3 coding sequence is TGTGCCAGCAGCCGGGCCGGGACAGGGGACAATGAGCAGTTCTTC.

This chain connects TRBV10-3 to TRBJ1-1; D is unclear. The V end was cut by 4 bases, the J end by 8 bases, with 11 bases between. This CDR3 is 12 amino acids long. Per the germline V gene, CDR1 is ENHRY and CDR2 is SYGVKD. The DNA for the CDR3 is TGTGCCATCAGTGGGACGGGAGGAGAAGCTTTCTTT. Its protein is CAISGTGGEAFF.

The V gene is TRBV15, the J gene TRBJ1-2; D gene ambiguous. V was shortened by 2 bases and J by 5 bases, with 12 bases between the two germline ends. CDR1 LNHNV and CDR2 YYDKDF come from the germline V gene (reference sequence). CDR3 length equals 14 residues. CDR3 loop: CATSRPLKHYGYTF. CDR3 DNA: TGTGCCACCAGCAGACCCCTTAAGCATTATGGCTACACCTTC.

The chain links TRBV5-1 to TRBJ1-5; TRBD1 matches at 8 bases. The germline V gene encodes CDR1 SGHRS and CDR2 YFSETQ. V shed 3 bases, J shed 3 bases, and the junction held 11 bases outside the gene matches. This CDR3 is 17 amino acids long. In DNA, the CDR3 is TGCGCCAGCAGCTCCCCCTCGGGACAGGCTTTCAATCAGCCCCAGCATTTT. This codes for CASSSPSGQAFNQPQHF.

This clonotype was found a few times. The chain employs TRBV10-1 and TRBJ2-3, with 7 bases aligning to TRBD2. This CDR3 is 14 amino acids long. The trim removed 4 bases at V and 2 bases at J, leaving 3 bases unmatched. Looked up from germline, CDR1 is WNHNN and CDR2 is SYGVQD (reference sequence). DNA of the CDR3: TGCGCCAGCAGTGGAGGGAGGGACACAGATACGCAGTATTTT. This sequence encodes CASSGGRDTDTQYF.

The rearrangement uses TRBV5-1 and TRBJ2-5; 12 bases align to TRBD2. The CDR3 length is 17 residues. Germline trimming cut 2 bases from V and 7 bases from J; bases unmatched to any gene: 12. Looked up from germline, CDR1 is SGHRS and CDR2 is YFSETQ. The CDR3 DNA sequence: TGCGCCAGCAGCTTCGAACTAGCGGGAGGAATTCCATGGACCCAGTACTTC. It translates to CASSFELAGGIPWTQYF.

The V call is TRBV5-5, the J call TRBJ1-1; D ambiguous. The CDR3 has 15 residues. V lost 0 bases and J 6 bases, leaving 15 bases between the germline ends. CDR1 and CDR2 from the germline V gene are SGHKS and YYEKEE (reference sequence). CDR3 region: CASSLDVGSDAEAFF. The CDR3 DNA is TGTGCCAGCAGCTTGGACGTTGGGTCTGACGCTGAAGCTTTCTTT.

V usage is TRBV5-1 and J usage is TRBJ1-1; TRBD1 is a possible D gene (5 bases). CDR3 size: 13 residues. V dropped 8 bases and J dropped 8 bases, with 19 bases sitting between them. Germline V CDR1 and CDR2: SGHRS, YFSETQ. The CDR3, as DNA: TGCGCCAGTCTACCGGGACCTCTTGACGAAGCTTTCTTT. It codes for CASLPGPLDEAFF.

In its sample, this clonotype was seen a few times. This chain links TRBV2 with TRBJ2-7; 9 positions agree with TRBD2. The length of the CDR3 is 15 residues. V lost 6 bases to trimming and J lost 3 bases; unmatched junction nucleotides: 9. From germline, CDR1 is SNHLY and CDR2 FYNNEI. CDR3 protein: CASRPRGGAFYEQYF. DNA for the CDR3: TGTGCCAGCAGGCCCCGCGGGGGGGCTTTCTACGAGCAGTACTTC.

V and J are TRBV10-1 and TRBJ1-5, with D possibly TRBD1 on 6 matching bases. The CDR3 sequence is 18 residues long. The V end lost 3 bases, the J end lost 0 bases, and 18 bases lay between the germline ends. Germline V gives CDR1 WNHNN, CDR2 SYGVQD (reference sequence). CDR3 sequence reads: CASSELETRGFSNQPQHF. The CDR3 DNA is TGCGCCAGCAGTGAATTAGAGACCAGGGGATTTAGCAATCAGCCCCAGCATTTT.

Here the CDR3 reads CAWSLGYRDRVHEQYF. CDR3 sequence (DNA): TGTGCCTGGAGTCTAGGATACCGGGACAGGGTCCACGAGCAGTACTTC. The chain recombines TRBV30 with TRBJ2-7; 9 bases are a match to TRBD1. CDR1 and CDR2 from the germline V gene are GTSNPN and SVGIG (reference sequence). The V gene end was trimmed by 2 bases and the J gene end by 5 bases; junction bases not matched to a gene: 13. This CDR3 is built from 16 residues.

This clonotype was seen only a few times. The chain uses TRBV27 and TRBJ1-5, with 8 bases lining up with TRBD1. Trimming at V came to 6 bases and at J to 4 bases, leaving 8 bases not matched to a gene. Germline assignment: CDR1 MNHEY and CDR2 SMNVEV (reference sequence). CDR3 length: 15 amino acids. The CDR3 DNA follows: TGTGCCAGCAGATTACAGGGGGTCGGGAATCAGCCCCAGCATTTT. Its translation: CASRLQGVGNQPQHF.

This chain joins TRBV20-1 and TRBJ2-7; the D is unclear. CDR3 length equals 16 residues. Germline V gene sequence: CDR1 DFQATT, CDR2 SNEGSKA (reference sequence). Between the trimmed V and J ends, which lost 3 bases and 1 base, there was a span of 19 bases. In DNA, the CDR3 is TGCAGTGCTAGTAGCCCCGGGCAGGTGGGGTCCTACGAGCAGTACTTC. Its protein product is CSASSPGQVGSYEQYF.

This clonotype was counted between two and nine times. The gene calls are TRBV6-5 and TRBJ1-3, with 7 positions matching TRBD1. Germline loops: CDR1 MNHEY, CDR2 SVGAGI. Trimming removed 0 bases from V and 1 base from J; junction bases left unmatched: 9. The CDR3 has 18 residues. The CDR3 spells CASSYSPGTGESGNTIYF. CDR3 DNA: TGTGCCAGCAGTTACTCACCCGGAACAGGGGAATCTGGAAACACCATATATTTT.